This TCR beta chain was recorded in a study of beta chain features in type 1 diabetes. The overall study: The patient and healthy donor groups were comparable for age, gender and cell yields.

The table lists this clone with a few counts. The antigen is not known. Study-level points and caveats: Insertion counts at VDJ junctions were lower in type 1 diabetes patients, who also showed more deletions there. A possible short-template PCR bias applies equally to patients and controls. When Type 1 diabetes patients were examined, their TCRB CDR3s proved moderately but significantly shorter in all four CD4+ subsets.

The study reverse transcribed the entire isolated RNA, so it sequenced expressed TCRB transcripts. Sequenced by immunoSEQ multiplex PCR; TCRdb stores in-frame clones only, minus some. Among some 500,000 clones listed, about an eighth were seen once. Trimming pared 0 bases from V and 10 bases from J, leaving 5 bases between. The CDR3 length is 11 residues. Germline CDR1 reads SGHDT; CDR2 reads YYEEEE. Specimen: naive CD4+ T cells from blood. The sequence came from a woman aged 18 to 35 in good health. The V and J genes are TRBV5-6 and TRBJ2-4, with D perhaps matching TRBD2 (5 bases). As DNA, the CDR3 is TGTGCCAGCAGCTTGGCGGGAATTCAGTACTTC. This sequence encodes CASSLAGIQYF.